A selection of T cell receptor beta chains follows, all from one sample in a study of regulatory T cells in long-lasting Graves disease. TCRdb used MiXCR to reprocess the multiplex PCR reads, holding one entry per CDR3 protein. The sample includes approximately 400,000 distinct CDR3 sequences, about 11% of them seen just once. These data also formed part of another study, on T cells in Graves' hyperthyroidism and ophthalmopathy.

Specimen: peripheral blood mononuclear cells (PBMCs), collected at new diagnosis, from a patient treated with antithyroid drugs. Every receptor here comes from a young woman with Graves disease. Both conserved end residues are part of each CDR3. The D gene is left open where the match is weak.

j_gene	d_gene	v_gene	CDR3aa
TRBJ2-3	NA	TRBV12-3/TRBV12-4	CASSLGGTYTDTQYF
TRBJ2-1	TRBD2	TRBV3-1	CASSQDRLAGSYNEQFF
TRBJ2-7	NA	TRBV20-1	CSASDSPGAAYEQYF
TRBJ1-1	NA	TRBV7-9	CASSRLGSAFF
TRBJ1-4	NA	TRBV12-3/TRBV12-4	CASSLDPEDLFF
TRBJ2-1	NA	TRBV19	CASSPLTRTDEQFF
TRBJ2-2	NA	TRBV7-6	CASSLESPVNTGELFF
TRBJ2-2	NA	TRBV4-1	CASSQESMWTKNTGELFF
TRBJ1-1	NA	TRBV3-1	CASTPGDFYTEAFF
TRBJ1-2	NA	TRBV7-9	CASSYGTNQHYGYTF
TRBJ1-5	TRBD1	TRBV24-1	CATSDTSGAGGWNQPQHF
TRBJ1-5	NA	TRBV7-2	CASSPWAPRTLNSNQPQHF
TRBJ1-1	TRBD1	TRBV19	CASIWTGVEGTEAFF
TRBJ2-5	NA	TRBV5-6	CASSLGTSTVGETQYF
TRBJ2-7	TRBD2	TRBV28	CASSSGLAGNYEQYF
TRBJ1-5	NA	TRBV4-1	CASSPEQGLDNQPQHF
TRBJ2-1	NA	TRBV20-1	CSASDLAGRNEQFF
TRBJ2-1	NA	TRBV6-2/TRBV6-3	CASSYVPDSYNEQFF
TRBJ2-3	TRBD2	TRBV6-2/TRBV6-3	CASSSGSGGADTQYF
TRBJ2-5	NA	TRBV6-5	CASSYNRALETQYF
TRBJ2-1	NA	TRBV29-1	CSVKSLDSPSYNEQFF
TRBJ1-2	TRBD1	TRBV29-1	CSGGQGHGYTF
TRBJ2-7	NA	TRBV6-1	CASKPGRGSYEQYF
TRBJ1-2	NA	TRBV30	CAWSRWDPASYGYTF
TRBJ2-5	NA	TRBV19	CASRAGLGETQYF
TRBJ1-1	NA	TRBV20-1	CSASLRTNTEAFF
TRBJ2-4	NA	TRBV12-3/TRBV12-4	CASSFFSTPSSVQYF
TRBJ2-1	TRBD2	TRBV7-9	CASSWRGSGTNNEQFF
TRBJ2-1	TRBD2	TRBV28	CASSLTSVSYNEQFF
TRBJ2-7	NA	TRBV9	CASSEQGGSYEQYF
TRBJ2-3	TRBD2	TRBV6-1	CASSHGTSGATDTQYF
TRBJ1-4	NA	TRBV2	CASSERGRPNEKLFF
TRBJ2-5	NA	TRBV5-1	CASSLRATRQETQYF
TRBJ1-2	TRBD1	TRBV20-1	CSAEGDRGAYGYTF
TRBJ2-7	TRBD1	TRBV6-1	CASSLNHRGRSYEQYF
TRBJ2-6	TRBD1	TRBV6-5	CASSYSGGGQAFSGANVLTF
TRBJ2-3	TRBD2	TRBV4-1	CASSQVGRPSGIGTDTQYF
TRBJ2-7	NA	TRBV7-6	CASADLSESYEQYF
TRBJ2-2	TRBD1	TRBV6-1	CASRAGTGGSGELFF
TRBJ2-7	TRBD1	TRBV6-2/TRBV6-3	CASRDRGLSYEQYF
TRBJ2-1	TRBD2	TRBV3-1	CASSPRLLAEYNEQFF
TRBJ2-1	TRBD1	TRBV12-3/TRBV12-4	CASSADRGNYNEQFF
TRBJ2-1	TRBD1	TRBV28	CASTPGGQGINEQFF
TRBJ1-4	TRBD1	TRBV27	CASRTGTANEKLFF
TRBJ1-1	NA	TRBV2	CASREVWTPNTEAFF
TRBJ1-1	NA	TRBV27	CASSPLGGMNTEAFF
TRBJ2-5	NA	TRBV12-3/TRBV12-4	CASSGVASGAFGTQYF
TRBJ2-1	NA	TRBV6-1	CASRESGNNEQFF
TRBJ1-6	TRBD1	TRBV19	CASRIDRGLYNSPLHF
TRBJ1-2	TRBD1	TRBV10-3	CAISAGTDYGYTF
TRBJ2-7	TRBD2	TRBV11-2	CASRSSGSYEQYF
TRBJ1-1	NA	TRBV29-1	CSVEDPGPEAFF
TRBJ1-1	NA	TRBV6-1	CASSWPSGDEAFF
TRBJ2-2	NA	TRBV6-2/TRBV6-3	CASSYGRGNTGELFF
TRBJ2-3	NA	TRBV19	CAISTRSTDTQYF
TRBJ1-2	NA	TRBV7-9	CASTLGGTSYGYTF
TRBJ1-5	NA	TRBV5-6	CASSLGSWQPQHF
TRBJ1-5	TRBD1	TRBV18	CASSRQGASNQPQHF
TRBJ2-3	NA	TRBV7-2	CASHDRLGAQYF
TRBJ1-1	NA	TRBV18	CASSPTGVPNTEAFF